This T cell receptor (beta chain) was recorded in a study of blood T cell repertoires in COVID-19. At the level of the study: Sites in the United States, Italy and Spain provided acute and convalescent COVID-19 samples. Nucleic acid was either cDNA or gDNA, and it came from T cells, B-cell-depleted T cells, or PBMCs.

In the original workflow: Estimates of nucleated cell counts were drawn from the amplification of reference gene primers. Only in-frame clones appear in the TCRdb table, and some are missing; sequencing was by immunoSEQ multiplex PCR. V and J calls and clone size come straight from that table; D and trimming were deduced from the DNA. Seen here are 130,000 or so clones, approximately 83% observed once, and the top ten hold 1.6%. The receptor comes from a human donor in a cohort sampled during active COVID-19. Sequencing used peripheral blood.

This CDR3 reads CASRRTATNEKLFF. CDR3 coding DNA: TGTGCCAGCAGGAGGACAGCAACTAATGAAAAACTGTTTTTT. This sequence joins TRBV28 and TRBJ1-4, with D maybe TRBD1 (6 bases). Trimming pared 6 bases from V and 0 bases from J, leaving 8 bases between. CDR3 length equals 14 residues. Germline loops: CDR1 MDHEN, CDR2 SYDVKM.